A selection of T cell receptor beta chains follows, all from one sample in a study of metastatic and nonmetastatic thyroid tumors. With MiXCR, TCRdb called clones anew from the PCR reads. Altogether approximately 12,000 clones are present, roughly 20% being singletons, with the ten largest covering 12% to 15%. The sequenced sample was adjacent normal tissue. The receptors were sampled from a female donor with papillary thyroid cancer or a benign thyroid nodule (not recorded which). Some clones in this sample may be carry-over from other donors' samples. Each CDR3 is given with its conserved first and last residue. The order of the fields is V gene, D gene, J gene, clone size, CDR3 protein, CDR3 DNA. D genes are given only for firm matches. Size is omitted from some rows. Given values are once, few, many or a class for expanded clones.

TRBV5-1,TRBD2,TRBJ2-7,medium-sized,CASGIWVSGEQYF,TGCGCCAGCGGTATATGGGTTAGCGGGGAGCAGTACTTC
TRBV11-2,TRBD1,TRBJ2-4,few,CASSSLRGQGERNIQYF,TGTGCCAGCAGCTCACTCCGGGGACAGGGGGAAAGAAACATTCAGTACTTC
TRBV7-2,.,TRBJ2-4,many,CASSFLVQNIQYF,TGTGCCAGCAGCTTTTTGGTCCAAAACATTCAGTACTTC
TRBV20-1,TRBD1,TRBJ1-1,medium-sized,CSSRDRALTEAFF,TGCAGTTCCCGGGACAGGGCTCTCACTGAAGCTTTCTTT
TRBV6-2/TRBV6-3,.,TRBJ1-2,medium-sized,CASSQTTRGDGYTF,TGTGCCAGCAGCCAGACAACCAGGGGCGATGGCTACACCTTC
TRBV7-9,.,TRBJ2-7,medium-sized,CASSLPSDLFEQYF,TGTGCCAGCAGCCTGCCGTCTGACTTGTTCGAGCAGTACTTC
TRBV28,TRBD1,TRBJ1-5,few,CASSFRQGPNQPQHF,TGTGCCAGCAGCTTCCGACAGGGACCTAATCAGCCCCAGCATTTT
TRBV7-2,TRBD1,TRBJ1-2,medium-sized,CASSSMGQGYGYTF,TGTGCCAGCAGCTCAATGGGACAGGGCTATGGCTACACCTTC
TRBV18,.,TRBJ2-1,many,CASSPDLSYNEQFF,TGTGCCAGCTCACCAGACCTTTCCTACAATGAGCAGTTCTTC
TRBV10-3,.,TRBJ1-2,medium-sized,CAISESTGNPAYGYTF,TGTGCCATCAGTGAGTCAACCGGGAATCCTGCCTATGGCTACACCTTC
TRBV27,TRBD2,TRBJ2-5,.,CASSHRAGGENQYF,TGTGCCAGCAGTCATCGGGCGGGGGGGGAGAACCAGTACTTC
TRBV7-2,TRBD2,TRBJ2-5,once,CASSLGGRGETQYF,TGTGCCAGCAGCTTAGGCGGGAGGGGAGAGACCCAGTACTTC
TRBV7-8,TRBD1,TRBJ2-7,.,CASSLGGQESYEQYF,TGTGCCAGCAGCTTAGGGGGACAGGAATCCTACGAGCAGTACTTC
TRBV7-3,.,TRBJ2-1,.,CASTLSPSSYNEQFF,TGTGCCAGCACCCTATCCCCAAGCTCCTACAATGAGCAGTTCTTC
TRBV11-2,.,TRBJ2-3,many,CASSLGPYTDTQYF,TGTGCCAGCAGCTTAGGCCCGTACACAGATACGCAGTATTTT
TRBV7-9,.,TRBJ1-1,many,CASSRAAGANEAFF,TGTGCCAGCAGCCGAGCCGCGGGGGCCAATGAAGCTTTCTTT
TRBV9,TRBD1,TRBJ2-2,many,CASSPQTGGGTGELFF,TGTGCCAGCAGCCCCCAGACAGGGGGCGGCACCGGGGAGCTGTTTTTT
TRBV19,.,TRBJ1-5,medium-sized,CASSMYEISNQPQHF,TGTGCCAGTAGTATGTACGAAATTAGCAATCAGCCCCAGCATTTT
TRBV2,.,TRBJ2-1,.,CASSSRDSPVFF,TGTGCCAGCAGCAGCCGAGACAGTCCGGTTTTCTTC
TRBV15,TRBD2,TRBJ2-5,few,CATSSWLGRDGETQYF,TGTGCCACCAGCAGCTGGCTGGGGAGGGATGGAGAGACCCAGTACTTC
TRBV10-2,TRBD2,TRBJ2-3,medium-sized,CASSSGGGDTQYF,TGCGCCAGCAGTTCGGGGGGGGGAGATACGCAGTATTTT
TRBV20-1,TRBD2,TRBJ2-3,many,CSARVLAGGDNTGADTQYF,TGCAGTGCTAGAGTACTAGCGGGAGGGGATAATACTGGCGCAGATACGCAGTATTTT
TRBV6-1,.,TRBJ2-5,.,CASRGSERALTETQYF,TGTGCCAGCAGGGGTTCAGAGCGGGCCCTGACAGAGACCCAGTACTTC
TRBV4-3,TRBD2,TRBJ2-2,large,CASSLSGTSGVGELFF,TGCGCCAGCAGCCTCTCCGGGACTAGCGGGGTCGGGGAGCTGTTTTTT
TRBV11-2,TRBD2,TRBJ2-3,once,CASTARASGSTDTQYF,TGTGCCAGCACCGCGAGGGCTAGCGGCAGCACAGATACGCAGTATTTT
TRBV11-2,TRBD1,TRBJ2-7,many,CASSPRTGYEQYF,TGTGCCAGCAGCCCCCGGACAGGGTACGAGCAGTACTTC
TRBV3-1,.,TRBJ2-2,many,CASSLKGRAAGELFF,TGTGCCAGCAGCCTTAAGGGTAGAGCCGCCGGGGAGCTGTTTTTT
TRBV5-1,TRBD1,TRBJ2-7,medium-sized,CASSSGTGDYEQYF,TGCGCCAGCAGCTCCGGGACAGGGGACTACGAGCAGTACTTC
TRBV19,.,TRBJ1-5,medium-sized,CASSWTPVGQPQHF,TGTGCCAGTAGTTGGACCCCGGTGGGCCAGCCCCAGCATTTT
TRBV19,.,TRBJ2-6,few,CASTPDGLANVLTF,TGTGCCAGTACCCCTGACGGCCTGGCCAACGTCCTGACTTTC
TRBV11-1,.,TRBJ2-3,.,CASSFRAHSTDTQYF,TGTGCCAGCAGCTTTCGGGCTCATAGCACAGATACGCAGTATTTT
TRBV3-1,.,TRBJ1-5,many,CASSQGPGGSQPQHF,TGTGCCAGCAGCCAAGGTCCGGGGGGAAGTCAGCCCCAGCATTTT
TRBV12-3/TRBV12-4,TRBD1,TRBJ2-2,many,CASGQGGDTGELFF,TGTGCCAGCGGACAGGGGGGGGACACCGGGGAGCTGTTTTTT
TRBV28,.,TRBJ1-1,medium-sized,CASSAAMNTEAFF,TGTGCCAGCAGCGCAGCCATGAACACTGAAGCTTTCTTT
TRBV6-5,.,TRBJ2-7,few,CASNSGQRYEQYF,TGTGCCAGCAATTCAGGACAGCGATACGAGCAGTACTTC
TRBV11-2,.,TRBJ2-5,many,CASSPRGQETQYF,TGTGCCAGCAGCCCCAGGGGTCAAGAGACCCAGTACTTC
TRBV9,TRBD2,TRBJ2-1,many,CASSEPPWTSGNYNEQFF,TGTGCCAGCAGCGAACCACCCTGGACTAGCGGGAACTACAATGAGCAGTTCTTC
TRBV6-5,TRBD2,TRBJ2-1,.,CASSYGSSGGARDEQFF,TGTGCCAGCAGTTATGGGTCTAGCGGGGGGGCCAGGGATGAGCAGTTCTTC
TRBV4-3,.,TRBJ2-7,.,CASSQSGSREQYF,TGCGCCAGCAGCCAGTCCGGGAGCCGAGAGCAGTACTTC